This T cell receptor (beta chain) was retrieved from a study of response to subunit inactivated influenza vaccine. The J segment lost 7 bases and the V segment lost 4 bases, leaving 7 bases of the junction unmatched. Germline V lookup: CDR1 SGHTA, CDR2 FQGNSA. The CDR3 sequence is 14 residues long. A note on this clonotype: The antigen remains undetermined.

TCRdb ran MiXCR on the RT-PCR reads and lists one entry per CDR3 protein. The table lists 590,000 or so distinct CDR3 sequences, 12% to 15% of them singletons, with about 7.4% in the top ten. Regarding the study as a whole: Each seasonal influenza vaccination recruits few new T cells, the authors suggested.

This clonotype was obtained from a man aged 45 to 65 who received an inactivated influenza vaccine. Sequenced material: PBMCs from blood, taken roughly 15 days before vaccination. This chain connects TRBV7-2 to TRBJ2-1, with TRBD1 matching 7 bases. The CDR3 is CASSYPGQTNEQFF. The CDR3 bases are TGTGCCAGCAGCTATCCGGGACAGACAAATGAGCAGTTCTTC.